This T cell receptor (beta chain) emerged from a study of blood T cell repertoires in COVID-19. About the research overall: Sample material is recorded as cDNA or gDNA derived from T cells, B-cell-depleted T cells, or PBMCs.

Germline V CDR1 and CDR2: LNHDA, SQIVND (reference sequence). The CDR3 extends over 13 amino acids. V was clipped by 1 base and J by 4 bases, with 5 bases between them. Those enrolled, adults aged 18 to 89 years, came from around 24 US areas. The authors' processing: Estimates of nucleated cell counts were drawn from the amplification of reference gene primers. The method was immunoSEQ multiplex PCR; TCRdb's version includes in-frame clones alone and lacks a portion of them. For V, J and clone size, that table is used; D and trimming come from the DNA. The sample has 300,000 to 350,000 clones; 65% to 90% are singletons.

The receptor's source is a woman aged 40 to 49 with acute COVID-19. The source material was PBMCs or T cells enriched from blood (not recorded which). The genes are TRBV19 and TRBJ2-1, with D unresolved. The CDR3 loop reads CASSIGAYNEQFF. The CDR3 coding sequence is TGTGCCAGTAGTATAGGAGCATACAATGAGCAGTTCTTC.